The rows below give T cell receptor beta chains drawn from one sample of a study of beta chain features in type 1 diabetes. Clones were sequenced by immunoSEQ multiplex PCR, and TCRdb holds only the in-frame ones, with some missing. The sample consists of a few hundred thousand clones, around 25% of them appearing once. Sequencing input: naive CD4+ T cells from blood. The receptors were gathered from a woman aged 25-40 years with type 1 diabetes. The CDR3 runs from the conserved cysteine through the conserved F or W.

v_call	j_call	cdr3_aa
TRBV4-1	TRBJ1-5	CASSQDRTGRGSNQPQHF
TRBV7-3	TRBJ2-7	CASSLTQGVREQYF
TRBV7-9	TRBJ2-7	CASSPGGSLGIGEQYF
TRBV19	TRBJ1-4	CASTAGGRNEKLFF
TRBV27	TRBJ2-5	CASSPFTQGTQYF
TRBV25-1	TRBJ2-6	CASEKSGQSGFWANVLTF
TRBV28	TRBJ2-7	CASSLHGLAVYEQYF
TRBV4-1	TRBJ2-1	CASSQGTGIEQFF
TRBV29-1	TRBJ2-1	CSVEDRDSYNEQFF
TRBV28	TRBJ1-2	CASSTNYGYTF
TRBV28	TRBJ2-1	CAIHSVYNEQFF
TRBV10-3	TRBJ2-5	CAIRRGETQYF
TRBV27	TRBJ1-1	CASRENRGEAFF
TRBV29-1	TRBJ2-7	CSVAGGVISYEQYF
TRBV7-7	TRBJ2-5	CASSSDRKETQYF
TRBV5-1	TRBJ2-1	CASSLASPRYNEQFF
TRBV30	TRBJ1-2	CAWSVRSGVNYGYTF
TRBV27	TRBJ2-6	CASTHSGANVLTF
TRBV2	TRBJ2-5	CASSTGLAGGPTETQYF
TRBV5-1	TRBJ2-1	CASSLKTGSTIDEQFF
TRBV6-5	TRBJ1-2	CASIGTGDYGYTF